The rows below give T cell receptor beta chains drawn from one sample of a study of HIV-infected patients and healthy controls. MiXCR was run by TCRdb on the 5' RACE reads, yielding one entry per CDR3 protein. The repertoire holds more than 60,000 distinct CDR3 sequences, with 19% as singletons. Specimen: CD4+ T cells from blood. The receptors were gathered from a human donor in good health. Each CDR3 is given with its conserved first and last residue.

CDR3 protein	CDR3 length	V gene	J gene
CSARSRGLSNSPLHF	15	TRBV20-1	TRBJ1-6
CASKPGTSVTGELFF	15	TRBV5-1	TRBJ2-2
CASSLRLDAEAFF	13	TRBV7-2	TRBJ1-1
CATSASDSLVDEQYF	15	TRBV10-3	TRBJ2-7
CASSADLFADTQYF	14	TRBV9	TRBJ2-3
CATSDSGQSYGYTF	14	TRBV24-1	TRBJ1-2
CASSLLGDPLGLNTEAFF	18	TRBV5-1	TRBJ1-1
CASRIPGQREQYF	13	TRBV5-4	TRBJ2-7
CASSRPTPRHSNYGYTF	17	TRBV7-3	TRBJ1-2
CASSQEWASNEQFF	14	TRBV4-1	TRBJ2-1
CASSLAGGNNSPLHF	15	TRBV7-3	TRBJ1-6
CASSYRLQGNTIYF	14	TRBV6-5	TRBJ1-3